This T cell receptor beta chain appears in the sequencing data of a study of T cell changes during pregnancy in multiple sclerosis. The method was immunoSEQ multiplex PCR; TCRdb's version includes in-frame clones alone and lacks a portion of them. The sample carries roughly 100,000 clones, 91% recorded once. Germline V gene lookup returns CDR1 MDHEN and CDR2 SYDVKM. The CDR3 is 14 residues long. With V trimmed by 6 bases and J by 2 bases, 1 base remained unmatched. This clonotype originated in a female donor in good health, enrolled as a control in a pregnancy study. The rearrangement uses TRBV28 and TRBJ2-7; 13 bases are a match to TRBD2. The sequenced sample was peripheral blood, obtained after pregnancy. The CDR3 region is CASRGTSGAYEQYF. The CDR3 nucleotides are TGTGCCAGCAGGGGGACTAGCGGGGCCTACGAGCAGTACTTC.